The present T cell receptor (beta chain) was sequenced within a study of T cell responses to AZD1222 COVID-19 vaccine. Only in-frame clones appear in the TCRdb table, and some are missing; sequencing was by immunoSEQ multiplex PCR. The sample has 120,000 or so clones, roughly 90% seen once. Trimming removed 2 bases from V and 0 bases from J; junction bases left unmatched: 5. Germline CDR1 and CDR2: MGHRA and YSYEKL. CDR3 length equals 16 residues. Remarks on this clone: Its antigen is currently unknown.

Points from the study as a whole: There were repertoire samples only from the period after the peak T cell response.

Sequenced material: peripheral blood, taken on day 0 of AZD1222 vaccination. This receptor was taken from an adult in good health. V gene TRBV4-1 combines with J gene TRBJ1-1, with TRBD1 identical over 8 bases. The CDR3 sequence: CASSQIPGQVNTEAFF. The CDR3 DNA reads as TGCGCCAGCAGCCAAATCCCGGGACAGGTGAACACTGAAGCTTTCTTT.